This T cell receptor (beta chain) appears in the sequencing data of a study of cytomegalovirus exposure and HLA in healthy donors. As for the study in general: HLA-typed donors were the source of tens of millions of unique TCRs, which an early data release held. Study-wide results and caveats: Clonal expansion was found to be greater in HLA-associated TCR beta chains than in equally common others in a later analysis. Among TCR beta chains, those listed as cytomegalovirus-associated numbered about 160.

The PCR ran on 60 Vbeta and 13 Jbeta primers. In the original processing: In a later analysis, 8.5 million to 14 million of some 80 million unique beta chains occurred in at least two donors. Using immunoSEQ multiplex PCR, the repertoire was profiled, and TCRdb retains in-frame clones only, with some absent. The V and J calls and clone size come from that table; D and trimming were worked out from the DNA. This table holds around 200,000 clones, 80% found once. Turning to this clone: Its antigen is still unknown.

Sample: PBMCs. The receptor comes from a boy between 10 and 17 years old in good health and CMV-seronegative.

CDR3 coding DNA: TGTGCCACGACAAGGGAGAGGGGGCGAGACTATGGCTACACCTTC. Translating gives CATTRERGRDYGYTF. V gene TRBV7-9 combines with J gene TRBJ1-2; TRBD1 aligns across 7 bases. The CDR3 is 15 amino acids. Germline CDR1 is SEHNR and CDR2 is FQNEAQ (reference sequence). J was trimmed by 3 bases and V by 10 bases; bases with no gene match: 14.